This T cell receptor (beta chain) was identified during a study of cytomegalovirus exposure and HLA in healthy donors. PCR involved 60 Vbeta and 13 Jbeta primers. Sequenced by immunoSEQ multiplex PCR; TCRdb stores in-frame clones only, minus some. The table has over 95,000 clones, 77% seen once. Looked up from germline, CDR1 is SNHLY and CDR2 is FYNNEI. J gave up 4 bases and V 6 bases, and 7 bases lay outside the gene matches. The CDR3 spans 15 residues. The sequencing input was PBMCs. This clonotype was obtained from a man aged 40-49 years in good health and CMV-seropositive. This chain connects TRBV2 to TRBJ2-1; 9 bases map to TRBD2. In DNA form, the CDR3 reads TGTGCCAGCAGGAAGGGGACTAGCCTATACAATGAGCAGTTCTTC. This gives the protein CASRKGTSLYNEQFF.